These 13 T cell receptor beta chains originate from one sample sequenced in a study of tumor-infiltrating lymphocytes in oesophageal squamous cell carcinoma. From the reads, TCRdb called clonotypes with MiXCR, one entry per CDR3 protein. The sample lists roughly 11,000 distinct CDR3 sequences, over 50% seen once, with 50% to 75% in the top ten. Sequencing was performed on blood. The receptors come from a female donor with esophageal squamous cell carcinoma.

The chain uses TRBV7-3 and TRBJ1-4, with TRBD1 matching over 7 bases. The CDR3 covers 15 residues. From germline, CDR1 is SGHTA and CDR2 FQGTGA. J was trimmed by 4 bases and V by 7 bases; bases with no gene match: 9. Here the CDR3 reads CASTDREGSNEKLFF. The CDR3 DNA reads TGTGCCAGCACCGACAGGGAGGGGAGTAATGAAAAACTGTTTTTT.

DNA for the CDR3: TGTGCCAGCAGTGAAAAAGGGGGTTGGGCAGCTGGGGCCAACGTCCTGACTTTC. This codes for CASSEKGGWAAGANVLTF. The genes are TRBV6-1 and TRBJ2-6; a weak D match, TRBD1 (6 bases). CDR1 is MNHNS and CDR2 is SASEGT in the germline V gene. V gave up 2 bases and J gave up 2 bases, with 16 bases separating them. The CDR3 runs 18 residues.

This clonotype came up a few times. The chain links TRBV7-2 to TRBJ2-5, with D hard to call. V gave up 2 bases and J gave up 5 bases, with 3 bases separating them. Looked up from germline, CDR1 is SGHTA and CDR2 is FQGNSA. The length of the CDR3 is 11 residues. For the CDR3, the DNA is TGTGCCAGCAGCTTATCCGAGACCCAGTACTTC. This codes for CASSLSETQYF.

The chain combines TRBV6-1 with TRBJ2-1; perhaps TRBD2 as D (6 bases). The tail of the sequence fits TRBJ2-7 better, so the J call may be wrong. CDR1 and CDR2 (germline): MNHNS, SASEGT. This CDR3 comprises 14 residues. In DNA, the CDR3 is TGTGCTCTCCGTTCAGCGGGCACGTCCTACGAGCAGTACTTC. This sequence encodes CALRSAGTSYEQYF.

By its share, this clonotype is medium-sized (0.01 to 0.1%). This chain links TRBV6-1 with TRBJ2-7; 7 bases are shared with TRBD1. V shed 5 bases and J 2 bases; nucleotides not matched to a gene: 6. Germline loops: CDR1 MNHNS, CDR2 SASEGT. CDR3 length: 14 amino acids. In DNA form, the CDR3 reads TGTGCCAGCAGTTATTTCCAGGGGGCCTACGAGCAGTACTTC. Its translation is CASSYFQGAYEQYF.

This CDR3 is CASSFDRGRTEAFF. The CDR3 DNA reads as TGTGCCAGCAGCTTCGACAGGGGTAGGACTGAAGCTTTCTTT. V is TRBV7-8 and J is TRBJ1-1; 8 bases line up with TRBD1. V shed 3 bases and J 5 bases; nucleotides not matched to a gene: 5. CDR1 SGHVS and CDR2 FQNEAQ come from the germline V gene. The CDR3 extends over 14 amino acids. Full variable domain (rest looked up from reference TRBV7-8 and TRBJ1-1): GAGVSQSPRYKVAKRGQDVALRCDPISGHVSLFWYQQALGQGPEFLTYFQNEAQLDKSGLPSDRFFAERPEGSVSTLKIQRTQQEDSAVYLCASSFDRGRTEAFFGQGTRLTVV.

The chain is built from TRBV12-3 or TRBV12-4 and TRBJ2-7; D is possibly TRBD1 (5 bases). The DNA end is a closer match to TRBJ1-2, so the J assignment may be wrong. The CDR3 sequence is 13 residues long. CDR3 nucleotides: TGTGCCAGCAGCCCACGGGACTCCTATGGCTACACCTTC. It is translated as CASSPRDSYGYTF.

Relative to its sample, this clonotype is medium-sized. The chain joins TRBV7-9 to TRBJ2-1; the D is unclear. Between the trimmed V and J ends, which lost 1 base and 9 bases, there was a span of 16 bases. The germline gives CDR1 SEHNR, CDR2 FQNEAQ (reference sequence). This CDR3 has 15 amino acids. CDR3 in amino acids: CASSLDRSVAAEQFF. CDR3 DNA sequence: TGTGCCAGCAGCTTAGATAGGAGCGTAGCCGCTGAGCAGTTCTTC.

The chain combines TRBV7-3 with TRBJ2-2; D unclear. The CDR3 has 12 amino acids. Germline V gene sequence: CDR1 SGHTA, CDR2 FQGTGA. V was clipped by 5 bases and J by 4 bases, with 5 bases between them. The CDR3 coding sequence is TGTGCCAGCAGCCCGACCACCGGGGAGCTGTTTTTT. It yields the protein CASSPTTGELFF.

This chain links TRBV28 with TRBJ2-1; TRBD1 matches at 7 bases. The V segment lost 4 bases and the J segment 2 bases; nucleotides outside the gene matches: 5. CDR1 MDHEN and CDR2 SYDVKM come from the germline V gene. The CDR3 spans 15 residues. The CDR3 region is CASSWGQRPYNEQFF. The DNA for the CDR3 is TGTGCCAGCAGTTGGGGACAGCGCCCCTACAATGAGCAGTTCTTC.

By share, this clonotype counts as medium-sized. The gene calls are TRBV7-9 and TRBJ2-7, with 7 bases fitting TRBD1. This CDR3 comprises 15 residues. Trimming cost V 5 bases and J 2 bases; bases outside gene matches: 9. Germline CDR1 and CDR2: SEHNR and FQNEAQ (reference sequence). CDR3 DNA: TGTGCCAGCAGCCCCACCGGGACAGCTCCCTACGAGCAGTACTTC. Residues: CASSPTGTAPYEQYF.

This rearrangement joins TRBV27 to TRBJ2-4, with D perhaps TRBD1 or TRBD2 (5 bases each). V dropped 3 bases and J dropped 8 bases, with 11 bases sitting between them. Looked up from germline, CDR1 is MNHEY and CDR2 is SMNVEV (reference sequence). This CDR3 contains 13 residues. CDR3 sequence reads: CASSLSKGHIQYF. The CDR3 bases are TGTGCCAGCAGTTTGAGTAAGGGACACATTCAGTACTTC.

V gene TRBV6-6 combines with J gene TRBJ2-4, with TRBD1 matching 7 bases. The J call is uncertain, as TRBJ2-7 better fits the DNA end. In germline, CDR1 is MNHNY, CDR2 SVGAGI (reference sequence). The CDR3 totals 13 residues. The CDR3 is CASRGQTRDEQYF. The CDR3 bases are TGTGCCAGCAGGGGACAGACGCGGGACGAGCAGTACTTC.